Below are 8 T cell receptor beta chains sequenced from a single sample in a study of control samples from healthy donors and cancer patients. Repertoires were generated with immunoSEQ multiplex PCR, while TCRdb's copy carries only in-frame clones and drops some. Of about 96,000 clones in the sample, approximately 95% were seen once. The sequenced sample consisted of blood. These receptors were collected from a man between 18 and 29 years old in good health.

This clone came up a few times. This CDR3 reads CASSEGEGTSPLHF. The CDR3 DNA sequence: TGTGCCAGCAGTGAAGGGGAGGGGACTTCACCCCTCCACTTT. The chain combines TRBV6-1 with TRBJ1-6, with D perhaps TRBD1 (5 bases). The V end lost 1 base, the J end lost 9 bases, and 10 bases lay between the germline ends. Germline-derived CDR1 and CDR2 are MNHNS and SASEGT. CDR3 size: 14 residues.

This clone was seen a single time. This chain links TRBV11-2 with TRBJ1-1; D not resolved. Germline V gives CDR1 SGHAT, CDR2 FQNNGV. The CDR3 is 15 residues long. V lost 5 bases, J lost 0 bases, and 13 bases lay in between. The CDR3 loop is CASSLGLTVNTEAFF. The CDR3 DNA follows: TGTGCCAGCAGCCTAGGTTTAACAGTGAACACTGAAGCTTTCTTT.

The rearrangement joins TRBV6-6 to TRBJ2-6, with a tentative D call TRBD2 (5 bases). Germline CDR1 and CDR2: MNHNY and SVGAGI (reference sequence). There are 15 residues in the CDR3. V was trimmed by 2 bases and J by 2 bases, leaving 7 bases between them. The CDR3 region has the DNA TGTGCCAGCAGTTACGAGGGCGCTGGGGCCAACGTCCTGACTTTC. It codes for CASSYEGAGANVLTF.

The gene calls are TRBV7-9 and TRBJ2-7; tentatively, D is TRBD1 or TRBD2 (6 bases each). The CDR3 extends over 16 amino acids. V was shortened by 4 bases and J by 0 bases, with 16 bases between the two germline ends. CDR1 is SEHNR, CDR2 FQNEAQ, per germline (reference sequence). The DNA for the CDR3 is TGTGCCAGCAGCTCTAGGGGGGTCCCTAGCTCCTACGAGCAGTACTTC. Its translation is CASSSRGVPSSYEQYF. Complete variable domain (other parts from reference TRBV7-9 and TRBJ2-7): DTGVSQNPRHKITKRGQNVTFRCDPISEHNRLYWYRQTLGQGPEFLTYFQNEAQLEKSRLLSDRFSAERPKGSFSTLEIQRTEQGDSAMYLCASSSRGVPSSYEQYFGPGTRLTVT.

Comments on this clone: The sample contains more than one DNA sequence encoding this CDR3. The rearrangement uses TRBV7-9 and TRBJ1-2; TRBD1 aligns across 11 bases. Trimming cost V 5 bases and J 2 bases; bases outside gene matches: 4. CDR1 and CDR2 (germline): SEHNR, FQNEAQ (reference sequence). This CDR3 has 15 amino acids. CDR3 protein: CASSVGQGANYGYTF. In nucleotides, the CDR3 is TGTGCCAGCAGCGTCGGACAGGGGGCGAACTATGGCTACACCTTC.

This chain uses TRBV18 with TRBJ1-5, with 9 bases matching TRBD1. Unmatched junction bases numbered 12, after V lost 3 bases and J lost 9 bases. This CDR3 has 16 amino acids. Germline CDR1 KGHSH, CDR2 LQKENI. Here the CDR3 DNA reads TGTGCCAGCTCACCCCGGGGGGGGACAGGGACTCGGCCCCAGCATTTT. Protein: CASSPRGGTGTRPQHF.

In this sample, this clone turned up once. CDR3 coding DNA: TGTGCCAGCAGCCAAGCCGCCGGAAACACCATATATTTT. Translating it yields CASSQAAGNTIYF. This chain uses TRBV3-1 (or the pseudogene TRBV3-2) with TRBJ1-3, with unresolved D. With 1 base removed from V and 4 bases from J, the gap between germline ends came to 5 bases. The CDR3 runs to 13 residues. From germline, CDR1 is LGHDT and CDR2 YNNKEL (reference sequence).

This sequence joins TRBV10-3 and TRBJ1-2; 11 nucleotides agree with TRBD1. V lost 3 bases, J lost 12 bases, and 9 bases stayed unmatched. The germline CDR1 and CDR2 sequences are ENHRY and SYGVKD. The CDR3 is 14 amino acids. CDR3 amino acids: CAISDPGQGVAHTF. In DNA form, the CDR3 reads TGTGCCATCAGTGACCCGGGACAGGGGGTCGCTCACACCTTC.